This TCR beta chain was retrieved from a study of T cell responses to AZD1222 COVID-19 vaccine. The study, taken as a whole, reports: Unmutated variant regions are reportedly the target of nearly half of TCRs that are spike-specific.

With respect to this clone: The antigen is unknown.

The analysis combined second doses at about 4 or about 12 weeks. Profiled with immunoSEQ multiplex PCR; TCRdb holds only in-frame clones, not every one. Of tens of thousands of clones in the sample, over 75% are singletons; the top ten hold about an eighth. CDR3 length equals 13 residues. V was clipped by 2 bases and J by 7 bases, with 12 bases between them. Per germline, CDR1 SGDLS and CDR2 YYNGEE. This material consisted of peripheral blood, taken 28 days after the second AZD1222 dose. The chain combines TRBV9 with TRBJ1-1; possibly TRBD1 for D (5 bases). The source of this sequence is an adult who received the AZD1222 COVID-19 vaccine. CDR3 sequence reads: CASSVEGILEAFF. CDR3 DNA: TGTGCCAGCAGCGTTGAGGGGATACTTGAAGCTTTCTTT.